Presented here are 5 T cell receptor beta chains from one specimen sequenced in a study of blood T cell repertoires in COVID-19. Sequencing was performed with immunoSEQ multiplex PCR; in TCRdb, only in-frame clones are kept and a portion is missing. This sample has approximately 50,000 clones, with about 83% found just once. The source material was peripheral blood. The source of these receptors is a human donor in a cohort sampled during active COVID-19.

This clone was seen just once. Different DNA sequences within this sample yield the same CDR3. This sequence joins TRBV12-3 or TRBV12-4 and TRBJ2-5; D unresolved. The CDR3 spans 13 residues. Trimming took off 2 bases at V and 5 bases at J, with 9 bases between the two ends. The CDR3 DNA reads TGTGCCAGCAGTTTATCCGGAGTGGAGACCCAGTACTTC. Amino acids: CASSLSGVETQYF.

The CDR3 spells CAWTATGAGYTF. CDR3 coding DNA: TGTGCCTGGACCGCGACAGGGGCGGGCTACACCTTC. This chain links TRBV30 with TRBJ1-2, with 8 bases that match TRBD1. The CDR3 covers 12 residues. The V gene's germline CDR1 is GTSNPN and CDR2 SVGIG (reference sequence). Unmatched junction bases numbered 6, after V lost 4 bases and J lost 8 bases.

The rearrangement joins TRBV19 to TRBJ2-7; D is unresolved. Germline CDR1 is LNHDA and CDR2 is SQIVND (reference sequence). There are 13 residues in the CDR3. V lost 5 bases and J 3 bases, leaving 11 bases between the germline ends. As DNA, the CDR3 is TGTGCCAGTAGTCGTCCCTCGGTCTACGAGCAGTACTTC. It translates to CASSRPSVYEQYF.

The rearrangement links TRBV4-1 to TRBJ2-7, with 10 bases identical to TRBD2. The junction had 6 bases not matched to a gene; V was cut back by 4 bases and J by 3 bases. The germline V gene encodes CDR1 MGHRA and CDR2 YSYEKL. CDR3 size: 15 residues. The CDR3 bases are TGCGCCAGCAGCCGATCCGGGACTAGCGACTACGAGCAGTACTTC. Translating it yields CASSRSGTSDYEQYF.

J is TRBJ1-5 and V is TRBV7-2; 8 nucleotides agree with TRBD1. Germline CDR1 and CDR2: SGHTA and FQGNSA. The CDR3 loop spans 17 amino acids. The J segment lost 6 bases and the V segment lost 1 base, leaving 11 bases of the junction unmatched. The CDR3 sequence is CASSLGTGKTLSQPQHF. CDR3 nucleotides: TGTGCCAGCAGCTTAGGGACAGGGAAGACCCTCTCTCAGCCCCAGCATTTT. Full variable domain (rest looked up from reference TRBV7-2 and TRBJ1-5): GAGVSQSPSNKVTEKGKDVELRCDPISGHTALYWYRQSLGQGLEFLIYFQGNSAPDKSGLPSDRFSAERTGGSVSTLTIQRTQQEDSAVYLCASSLGTGKTLSQPQHFGDGTRLSIL.